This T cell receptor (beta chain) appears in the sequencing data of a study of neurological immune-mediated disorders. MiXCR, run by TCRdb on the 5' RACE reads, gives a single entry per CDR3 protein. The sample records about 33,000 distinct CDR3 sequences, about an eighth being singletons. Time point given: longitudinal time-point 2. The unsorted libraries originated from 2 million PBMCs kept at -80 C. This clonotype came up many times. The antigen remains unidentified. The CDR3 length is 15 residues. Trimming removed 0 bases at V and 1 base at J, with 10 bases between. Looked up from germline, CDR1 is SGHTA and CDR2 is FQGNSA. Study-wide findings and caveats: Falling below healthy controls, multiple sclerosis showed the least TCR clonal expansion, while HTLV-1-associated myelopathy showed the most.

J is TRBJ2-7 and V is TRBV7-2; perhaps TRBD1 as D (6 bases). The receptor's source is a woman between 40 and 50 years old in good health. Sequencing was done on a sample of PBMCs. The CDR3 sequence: CASSLAGTFSYEQYF. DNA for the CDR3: TGTGCCAGCAGCTTAGCCGGGACATTTTCCTACGAGCAGTACTTC.